This T cell receptor (beta chain) derives from a study of T-cell reconstitution after alpha-beta-depleted transplantation in children. The CDR3 runs 15 residues. Worth noting for this clonotype: Its specificity is unknown.

TCRbeta library preparation incorporated unique molecular identifiers. Each CDR3 protein gets one entry after TCRdb re-called the PCR reads with MiXCR. The table has hundreds of thousands of distinct CDR3 sequences, around 10% seen once. Findings and limits, study-wide: Newly generated T cells supplied most T-cell counts and diversity one year post-transplant. Approximately two months post-transplant, alpha-beta T cells reportedly originated from several hundred expanded graft clones. Some patients' high day-60 TCRbeta diversity was traced to surviving recipient T cells and thymic progenitors.

Here the sequenced sample was peripheral blood, taken 180 days after TCRalphabeta/CD19-depleted stem cell transplant. The gene calls are TRBV21-1 and TRBJ2-1. TRBV21-1 is a documented pseudogene. This sequence was found in a male patient between 2 and 10 years old who had a stem cell transplant for chronic granulomatous disease, so the T cells may come from the graft donor. The chain's CDR3 is CASSNQGGSYNEQFF. The CDR3 DNA sequence: TGTGCCAGCAGCAACCAGGGGGGCTCCTACAATGAGCAGTTCTTC.